Listed below are T cell receptor beta chains from one sample, sequenced in a study of early T cells in non-severe SARS-CoV-2 infection. TCRdb reprocessed the 5' RACE reads via MiXCR and lists one record per CDR3 protein. The table shows 60,000 to 75,000 distinct CDR3 sequences, with approximately 10% occurring only once. The sample was whole blood, taken at baseline. These receptors were taken from an adult who was a healthcare worker with PCR-confirmed SARS-CoV-2 infection or an uninfected control (not recorded which). The CDR3 runs from the conserved cysteine through the conserved F or W. A D gene is named only where the DNA matches it firmly.

J gene: TRBJ2-3
D gene: -
V gene: TRBV7-2
CDR3 protein: CASSSRDKIFF

J gene: TRBJ2-7
D gene: -
V gene: TRBV12-3/TRBV12-4
CDR3 protein: CASSSRGAAYEQYF

J gene: TRBJ2-7
D gene: TRBD1
V gene: TRBV7-9
CDR3 protein: CASSSGQGSEQYF

J gene: TRBJ2-3
D gene: -
V gene: TRBV4-1
CDR3 protein: CASSQLRGAATDTQYF

J gene: TRBJ2-1
D gene: -
V gene: TRBV29-1
CDR3 protein: CSGGLGLFYNEQFF

J gene: TRBJ2-4
D gene: TRBD2
V gene: TRBV15
CDR3 protein: CATSREPGLAGWENIQYF

J gene: TRBJ2-2
D gene: -
V gene: TRBV4-3
CDR3 protein: CASSQTNNRETGELFF

J gene: TRBJ2-7
D gene: TRBD1
V gene: TRBV12-3/TRBV12-4
CDR3 protein: CASSLRTGVAPYGGEQYF

J gene: TRBJ2-2
D gene: TRBD1
V gene: TRBV29-1
CDR3 protein: CSTGTVNTGELFF

J gene: TRBJ2-1
D gene: TRBD2
V gene: TRBV7-6
CDR3 protein: CASSLFGGRAGNEQFF

J gene: TRBJ2-5
D gene: -
V gene: TRBV7-7
CDR3 protein: CASSLGVYKETQYF

J gene: TRBJ2-3
D gene: TRBD1
V gene: TRBV18
CDR3 protein: CASSPSGTGPDTQYF

J gene: TRBJ1-1
D gene: -
V gene: TRBV25-1
CDR3 protein: CASSEGRYPPRAFF

J gene: TRBJ2-7
D gene: -
V gene: TRBV18
CDR3 protein: CASSPRAVNEQYF

J gene: TRBJ1-2
D gene: -
V gene: TRBV2
CDR3 protein: CASSEDLNYGYTF

J gene: TRBJ2-7
D gene: TRBD2
V gene: TRBV29-1
CDR3 protein: CSVGLAGGYEQYF

J gene: TRBJ2-2
D gene: TRBD1
V gene: TRBV20-1
CDR3 protein: CSARVRGQSTGELFF

J gene: TRBJ2-5
D gene: -
V gene: TRBV29-1
CDR3 protein: CSLSSQETQYF

J gene: TRBJ1-5
D gene: -
V gene: TRBV7-2
CDR3 protein: CASSLSGAKQPQHF

J gene: TRBJ2-5
D gene: TRBD2
V gene: TRBV7-9
CDR3 protein: CASSLAGLPETQYF

J gene: TRBJ2-7
D gene: -
V gene: TRBV28
CDR3 protein: CASSDLRPYEQYF

J gene: TRBJ1-2
D gene: -
V gene: TRBV28
CDR3 protein: CASSLPGNYGYTF